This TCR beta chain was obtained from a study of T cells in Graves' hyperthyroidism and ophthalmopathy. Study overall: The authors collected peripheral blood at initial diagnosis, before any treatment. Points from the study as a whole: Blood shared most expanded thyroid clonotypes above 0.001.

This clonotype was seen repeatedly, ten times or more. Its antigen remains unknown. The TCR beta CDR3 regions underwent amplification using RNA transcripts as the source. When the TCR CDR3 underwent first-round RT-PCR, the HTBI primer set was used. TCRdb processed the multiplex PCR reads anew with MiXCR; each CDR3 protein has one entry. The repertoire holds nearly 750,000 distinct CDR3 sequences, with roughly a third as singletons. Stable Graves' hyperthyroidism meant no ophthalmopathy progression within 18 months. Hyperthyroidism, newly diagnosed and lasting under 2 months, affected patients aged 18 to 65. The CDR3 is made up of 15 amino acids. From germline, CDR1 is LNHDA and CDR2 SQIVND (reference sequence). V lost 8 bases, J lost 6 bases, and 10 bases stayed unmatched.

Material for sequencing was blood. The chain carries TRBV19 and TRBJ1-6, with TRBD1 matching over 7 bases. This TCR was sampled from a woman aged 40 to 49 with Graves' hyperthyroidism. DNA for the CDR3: TGTGCCAGTCGAAGGGGGGGACAGCTTAATTCACCCCTCCACTTT. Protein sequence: CASRRGGQLNSPLHF. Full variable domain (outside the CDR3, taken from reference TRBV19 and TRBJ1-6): DGGITQSPKYLFRKEGQNVTLSCEQNLNHDAMYWYRQDPGQGLRLIYYSQIVNDFQKGDIAEGYSVSREKKESFPLTVTSAQKNPTAFYLCASRRGGQLNSPLHFGNGTRLTVT.